Each of the 19 T cell receptor beta chains below was sequenced from the same sample in a study of blood T cells in healthy people across ages. The authors ran a second PCR of about 7 to 11 cycles using a sample-barcoded 5' primer and a J-beta primer mix. Via MiXCR, TCRdb re-called the 5' RACE reads, giving one row per CDR3 protein. The profile covers approximately 1,000,000 distinct CDR3 sequences, with 35% to 50% appearing a single time and approximately 17% taken by the ten largest. The sequenced sample consisted of blood. The receptors come from a woman in her sixties or seventies in good health.

This rearrangement joins TRBV29-1 to TRBJ2-7; the D gene is possibly TRBD1 (6 bases). Matching the DNA end better, TRBJ2-5 makes the J call doubtful. The germline CDR1 and CDR2 sequences are SQVTM and ANQGSEA. There are 15 residues in the CDR3. CDR3 residues: CSVEGAGFGGETQYF. The CDR3, as DNA: TGCAGCGTTGAGGGGGCAGGGTTTGGCGGGGAGACCCAGTACTTC.

The chain carries TRBV27 and TRBJ2-1; 11 bases align to TRBD2. The trim removed 3 bases at V and 10 bases at J, leaving 11 bases unmatched. The CDR3 contains 16 residues. Germline CDR1 and CDR2: MNHEY and SMNVEV (reference sequence). CDR3 amino acids: CASSFGGRLAGGEQFF. CDR3 nucleotide sequence: TGTGCCAGCAGTTTTGGGGGAAGGCTAGCGGGAGGCGAGCAGTTCTTC.

This clonotype was detected a few times. This chain connects TRBV4-1 to TRBJ2-7, with TRBD2 matching 9 bases. The CDR3 covers 16 residues. J gave up 1 base and V 7 bases, and 11 bases lay outside the gene matches. The germline gives CDR1 MGHRA, CDR2 YSYEKL. CDR3 DNA: TGCGCCAGCAAGAAGGGACCGGGACTAGCTTCCTACGAGCAGTACTTC. This encodes CASKKGPGLASYEQYF.

The V call is TRBV5-1, the J call TRBJ2-1; 8 bases map to TRBD2. Germline CDR1 is SGHRS and CDR2 is YFSETQ. The CDR3 loop spans 17 amino acids. V shed 5 bases and J 5 bases; nucleotides not matched to a gene: 15. Here the CDR3 reads CASSPFSGGLGNNEQFF. The CDR3 region has the DNA TGCGCCAGCAGTCCTTTTTCCGGGGGACTAGGTAACAATGAGCAGTTCTTC.

This chain uses TRBV10-3 with TRBJ2-7; D not resolved. CDR3 length: 11 amino acids. CDR1 is ENHRY, CDR2 SYGVKD, per germline. V was cut by 6 bases and J by 6 bases, with 9 bases left in between. The CDR3 DNA reads TGTGCCATCAGCCTAGGGCCCGAGCAGTACTTC. It encodes CAISLGPEQYF.

Comments on this clonotype: Possible read error: a much larger clone is one base away. The chain couples TRBV19 to TRBJ1-2; 8 bases map to TRBD1. Germline values: CDR1 LNHDA, CDR2 SQIVND (reference sequence). Trimming took 5 bases from V and 8 from J; bases not matched to a gene: 10. This CDR3 is 14 amino acids long. CDR3 loop: CASSAGQGINGYTF. As DNA, the CDR3 is TGTGCCAGTAGTGCCGGACAGGGAATTAACGGCTACACCTTC.

This clonotype was picked up a small number of times. The chain is built from TRBV20-1 and TRBJ2-3; 7 bases fit TRBD2. The germline gives CDR1 DFQATT, CDR2 SNEGSKA (reference sequence). The CDR3 length is 15 residues. V lost 5 bases and J lost 0; bases outside the gene matches: 8. The CDR3 DNA follows: TGCAGTGCTTCATTACTAGCGAGTAGCACAGATACGCAGTATTTT. Its translation is CSASLLASSTDTQYF.

This clonotype occurred a few times. The rearrangement joins TRBV14 to TRBJ2-1; D gene uncertain. The V gene's germline CDR1 is SGHDN and CDR2 FVKESK. V shed 2 bases and J shed 6 bases, with 11 bases lying between them. CDR3 length: 14 amino acids. CDR3 loop: CASSQLEAANEQFF. CDR3 in DNA: TGTGCCAGCAGCCAACTAGAGGCCGCCAATGAGCAGTTCTTC.

V usage is TRBV28 and J usage is TRBJ1-5, with TRBD1 matching over 9 bases. The junction had 12 bases not matched to a gene; V was cut back by 6 bases and J by 6 bases. The CDR3 has 16 residues. Germline values: CDR1 MDHEN, CDR2 SYDVKM. The CDR3 sequence: CASSKRQGGVGQPQHF. CDR3 DNA: TGTGCCAGCAGCAAAAGACAGGGGGGGGTTGGTCAGCCCCAGCATTTT.

This clonotype was observed at least ten times. The gene calls are TRBV11-2 and TRBJ2-1; 12 bases agree with TRBD2. Looked up from germline, CDR1 is SGHAT and CDR2 is FQNNGV. This CDR3 contains 17 residues. The J segment lost 2 bases and the V segment lost 6 bases, leaving 8 bases of the junction unmatched. CDR3 sequence: CASRRLAGDPAYNEQFF. CDR3 bases: TGTGCCAGCAGACGACTAGCGGGAGACCCAGCCTACAATGAGCAGTTCTTC.

This chain connects TRBV10-3 to TRBJ2-5; 12 bases are a match to TRBD1. The V segment lost 5 bases and the J segment 11 bases; nucleotides outside the gene matches: 9. The germline CDR1 and CDR2 sequences are ENHRY and SYGVKD. CDR3 size: 14 residues. The CDR3 spells CAISSGTGGGEQYF. For the CDR3, the DNA is TGTGCCATCAGTTCGGGGACAGGGGGCGGTGAGCAGTACTTC.

The CDR3 bases are TGTGCCAGCAGCCCAGACCGGGACAGGTTTCAATCCTACGAGCAGTACTTC. Amino acid sequence: CASSPDRDRFQSYEQYF. The chain uses TRBV7-6 and TRBJ2-7, with 8 bases that match TRBD1. V was pared by 5 bases and J by 1 base, with 13 bases of the junction left unmatched. The CDR3 spans 17 residues. Germline lookup yields CDR1 SGHVS and CDR2 FNYEAQ.

CDR3: CASSSGLVATDTQYF. Here the CDR3 DNA reads TGCGCCAGCAGCTCGGGACTAGTCGCCACAGATACGCAGTATTTT. The gene calls are TRBV5-1 and TRBJ2-3, with 8 bases aligning to TRBD2. The CDR3 runs 15 residues. Looked up from germline, CDR1 is SGHRS and CDR2 is YFSETQ. The J segment lost 2 bases and the V segment lost 3 bases, leaving 5 bases of the junction unmatched.

Only a few counts were recorded for this clonotype. The chain couples TRBV5-1 to TRBJ2-1; D remains unclear. The V gene lost 1 base and the J gene lost 9 bases, with 8 bases spanning the gap. The germline V gene has CDR1 SGHRS and CDR2 YFSETQ. The CDR3 is made up of 12 amino acids. CDR3 protein: CASSLHRAEQFF. Here the CDR3 DNA reads TGCGCCAGCAGCTTGCACCGGGCTGAGCAGTTCTTC.

The chain has TRBV29-1 and TRBJ2-5; 9 bases are shared with TRBD2. The germline V gene has CDR1 SQVTM and CDR2 ANQGSEA. V shed 6 bases and J 5 bases; nucleotides not matched to a gene: 7. This CDR3 is built from 13 residues. CDR3 bases: TGCAGCGTGGGGCTAGCGGGAAGGGAGACCCAGTACTTC. Protein: CSVGLAGRETQYF. Using reference TRBV29-1 and TRBJ2-5 for the parts outside the CDR3, the full variable domain is SAVISQKPSRDICQRGTSLTIQCQVDSQVTMMFWYRQQPGQSLTLIATANQGSEATYESGFVIDKFPISRPNLTFSTLTVSNMSPEDSSIYLCSVGLAGRETQYFGPGTRLLVL.

In this sample, this clonotype turned up a few times. This rearrangement joins TRBV6-5 to TRBJ2-4; D gene unclear. CDR3 length: 14 residues. The V gene's germline CDR1 is MNHEY and CDR2 SVGAGI. Between the trimmed V and J ends, which lost 6 bases and 1 base, there was a span of 10 bases. In DNA form, the CDR3 reads TGTGCCAGCAGACCCGAACGGGCCAAAAACATTCAGTACTTC. Residues: CASRPERAKNIQYF.

Only a few counts were recorded for this clonotype. The gene calls are TRBV4-2 and TRBJ2-5, with D maybe TRBD1 (6 bases). The germline CDR1 and CDR2 sequences are LGHNA and YNFKEQ. Trimming took off 1 base at V and 6 bases at J, with 15 bases between the two ends. The CDR3 has 15 residues. The CDR3 DNA reads TGTGCCAGCAGCCAAGCGGGAATTGGGGGCCAGACCCAGTACTTC. Translation: CASSQAGIGGQTQYF.

The chain is built from TRBV20-1 and TRBJ2-1; TRBD2 matches 7 bases. The junction had 9 bases not matched to a gene; V was cut back by 3 bases and J by 7 bases. The length of the CDR3 is 14 residues. Germline CDR1 and CDR2: DFQATT and SNEGSKA (reference sequence). The CDR3 sequence is CSASTREGRNEQFF. For the CDR3, the DNA is TGCAGTGCTAGCACTAGGGAGGGTAGGAATGAGCAGTTCTTC.

The chain uses TRBV15 and TRBJ1-4; D perhaps matches TRBD1 (6 bases). The CDR3 covers 13 residues. Per the germline V gene, CDR1 is LNHNV and CDR2 is YYDKDF (reference sequence). The V end lost 6 bases, the J end lost 5 bases, and 10 bases lay between the germline ends. The CDR3 protein is CATRTGQNEKLFF. The CDR3 DNA follows: TGTGCCACCAGAACCGGACAGAATGAAAAACTGTTTTTT.